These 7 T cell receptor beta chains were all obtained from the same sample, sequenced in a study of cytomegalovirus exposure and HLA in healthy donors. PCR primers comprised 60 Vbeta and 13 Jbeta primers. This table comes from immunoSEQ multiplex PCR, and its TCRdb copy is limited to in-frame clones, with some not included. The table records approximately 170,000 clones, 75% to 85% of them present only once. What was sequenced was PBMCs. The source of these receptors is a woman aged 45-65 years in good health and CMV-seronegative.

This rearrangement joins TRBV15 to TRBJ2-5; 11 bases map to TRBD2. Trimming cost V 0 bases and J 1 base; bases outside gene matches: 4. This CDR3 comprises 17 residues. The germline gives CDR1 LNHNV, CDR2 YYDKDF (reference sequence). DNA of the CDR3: TGTGCCACCAGCAGAGATGGACTAGCGGGCCTCCAAGAGACCCAGTACTTC. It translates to CATSRDGLAGLQETQYF.

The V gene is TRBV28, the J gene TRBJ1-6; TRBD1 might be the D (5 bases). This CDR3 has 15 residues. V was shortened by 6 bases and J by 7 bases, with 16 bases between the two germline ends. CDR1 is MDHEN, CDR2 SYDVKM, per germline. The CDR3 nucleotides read TGTGCCAGCAGGTCACCTGGGACTGTCAATTCACCCCTCCACTTT. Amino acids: CASRSPGTVNSPLHF.

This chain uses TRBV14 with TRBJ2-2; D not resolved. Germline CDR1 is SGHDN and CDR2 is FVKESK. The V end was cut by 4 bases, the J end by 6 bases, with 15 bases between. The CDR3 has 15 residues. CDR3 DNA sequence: TGTGCCAGCAGCCCGTCCAGTATCCGTGCCGGGGAGCTGTTTTTT. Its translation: CASSPSSIRAGELFF.

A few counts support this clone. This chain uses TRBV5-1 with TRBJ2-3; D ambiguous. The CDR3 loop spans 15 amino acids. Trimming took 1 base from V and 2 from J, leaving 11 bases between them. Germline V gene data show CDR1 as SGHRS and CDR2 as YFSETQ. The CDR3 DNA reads TGCGCCAGCAGCTTGACCGAGGTTGACACAGATACGCAGTATTTT. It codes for CASSLTEVDTDTQYF.

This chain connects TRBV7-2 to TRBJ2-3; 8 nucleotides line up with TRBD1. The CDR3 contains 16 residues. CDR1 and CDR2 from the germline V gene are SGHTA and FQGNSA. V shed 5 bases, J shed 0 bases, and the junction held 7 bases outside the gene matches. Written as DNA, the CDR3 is TGTGCCAGCAGCCGACAGGGGTACCCCAGCACAGATACGCAGTATTTT. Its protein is CASSRQGYPSTDTQYF.

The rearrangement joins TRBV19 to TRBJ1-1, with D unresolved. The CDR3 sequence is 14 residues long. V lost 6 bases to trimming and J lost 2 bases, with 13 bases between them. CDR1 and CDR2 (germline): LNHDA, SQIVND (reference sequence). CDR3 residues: CASRPDSSNTEAFF. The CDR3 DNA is TGTGCCAGTAGGCCGGACTCTTCTAACACTGAAGCTTTCTTT.

CDR3 in amino acids: CAIRLQSSYEQYF. CDR3 in DNA: TGTGCCATCCGATTACAGAGCTCCTACGAGCAGTACTTC. The chain uses TRBV10-3 and TRBJ2-7; D gene unclear. V lost 8 bases to trimming and J lost 0 bases, with 11 bases between them. Germline CDR1 reads ENHRY; CDR2 reads SYGVKD. The CDR3 has 13 amino acids.